These 3 T cell receptor beta chains were all obtained from the same sample, sequenced in a study of shared clonotypes between healthy human individuals. Libraries were prepared by immunoSEQ multiplex PCR; TCRdb keeps only in-frame clonotypes and omits some of them. This table has 520,000 or so clones, roughly 78% appearing once. The sample comprised PBMCs. The receptor source for this set is a middle-aged woman in good health. Some clones in this sample may be carry-over from other donors' samples.

This CDR3 is CASSLPRTSSEQYF. Here the CDR3 DNA reads TGTGCCAGCAGTTTACCGAGGACTAGCTCCGAGCAGTACTTC. The chain joins TRBV28 to TRBJ2-7, with 8 bases identical to TRBD2. Losses at the gene ends were 2 bases for V and 6 bases for J; bases not matched to a gene: 6. Per germline, CDR1 MDHEN and CDR2 SYDVKM. The CDR3 totals 14 residues. The full variable domain, completed using reference TRBV28 and TRBJ2-7, is DVKVTQSSRYLVKRTGEKVFLECVQDMDHENMFWYRQDPGLGLRLIYFSYDVKMKEKGDIPEGYSVSREKKERFSLILESASTNQTSMYLCASSLPRTSSEQYFGPGTRLTVT.

The chain is built from TRBV2 and TRBJ2-7; D uncertain. CDR1 and CDR2 from the germline V gene are SNHLY and FYNNEI. The ends were cut back, 8 bases at V and 3 bases at J, with 11 bases in the middle. The CDR3 has 12 residues. The DNA of the CDR3 is TGTGCCAGCCTAGGAACCTACTACGAGCAGTACTTC. The encoded protein is CASLGTYYEQYF.

This clone was recorded once. This chain joins TRBV7-2 and TRBJ2-5, with 7 nucleotides matching TRBD2. V trimming: 1 base; J trimming: 5 bases; junction bases outside the gene matches: 13. The CDR3 length is 17 residues. Germline CDR1 and CDR2: SGHTA and FQGNSA. In nucleotides, the CDR3 is TGTGCCAGCAGCTTAGTGTTCGGCGGGAGTAGTCGGGAGACCCAGTACTTC. Protein sequence: CASSLVFGGSSRETQYF.